This T cell receptor beta chain was retrieved from a study of OX40 agonist ivuxolimab in advanced cancers. Study information: A diagnosis of hepatocellular carcinoma, melanoma, renal cell or head and neck cancer was present in dose-escalation patients. Study results and limitations: The investigators did not determine what antigen specificity the expanded peripheral T cells had. Certain nonresponders additionally had low normalized T-cell clonal expansion.

The CDR3 runs to 16 residues. Trimming took 5 bases from V and 4 from J, leaving 20 bases between them. Germline values: CDR1 SGHAT, CDR2 FQNNGV. Sequencing was performed with immunoSEQ multiplex PCR; in TCRdb, only in-frame clones are kept and a portion is missing. The sample contains around 76,000 clones, about 93% of which appear only once. Concerning this clone: The antigen is not known.

The material was CD4+ or CD8+ T cells sorted from blood, obtained in a trial of the OX40 agonist ivuxolimab. The gene calls are TRBV11-2 and TRBJ1-1, with D possibly matching TRBD1 (5 bases). This clonotype was sampled from an adult with an advanced solid tumor such as melanoma, head and neck, liver or kidney cancer. CDR3 DNA sequence: TGTGCCAGCAGCCCAGGAGGGGCTACACCCGGCACTGAAGCTTTCTTT. Amino acids: CASSPGGATPGTEAFF.